This T cell receptor beta chain is from a study of radiotherapy plus CTLA-4 blockade in lung cancer. Across the whole study: There were objective responses in around 18% of patients, and around 32% had disease control.

Produced via immunoSEQ multiplex PCR; TCRdb's table is partial and in-frame only. In the table there are more than 95,000 clones, roughly 74% of which are singletons. In germline, CDR1 is MDHEN, CDR2 SYDVKM. The CDR3 loop spans 12 amino acids. Trimming left V 4 bases short and J 4 bases short, with 7 bases between. The V and J genes are TRBV28 and TRBJ1-2; D uncertain. The sample was peripheral blood, taken from a patient treated with radiotherapy plus ipilimumab. This TCR was recovered from a human donor with non-small cell lung cancer who had a partial response to radiotherapy plus ipilimumab. In DNA form, the CDR3 reads TGTGCCAGCAGTTCTATCTCCTATGGCTACACCTTC. The encoded protein is CASSSISYGYTF.